A few counts support the clone carrying this TCR beta chain. Its target is unknown. The source of the sample is a study of T cell repertoires in cytomegalovirus infection. Whole-study context: Public TCR beta signature analysis indicated the presence of both CMV infection and matching HLA type.

TCRdb passed the reads through MiXCR, listing each CDR3 protein once. The table lists about 490,000 distinct CDR3 sequences, about 11% of them singletons. The CDR3 extends over 13 amino acids. Trimming stripped 8 bases from V and 1 base from J, with 6 bases between. Per germline, CDR1 LGHDT and CDR2 YNNKEL (reference sequence). Study-wide findings and caveats: Cumulative public TCR beta family frequency identified CMV carriers with the relevant HLA. Within the response measured ex vivo, HLA-C-restricted CMV-specific TCR beta clonotypes were dominant.

The chain combines TRBV3-1 with TRBJ2-6, with D maybe TRBD2 (6 bases). The material sequenced was PBMCs. The receptor comes from a human donor in good health (CMV status not recorded). Some clones in this sample may be carry-over from other donors' samples. CDR3 sequence (DNA): TGTGCCAGCGGGGGGTCTGGGGCCAACGTCCTGACTTTC. This sequence encodes CASGGSGANVLTF. The full variable domain, completed using reference TRBV3-1 and TRBJ2-6, is DTAVSQTPKYLVTQMGNDKSIKCEQNLGHDTMYWYKQDSKKFLKIMFSYNNKELIINETVPNRFSPKSPDKAHLNLHINSLELGDSAVYFCASGGSGANVLTFGAGSRLTVL.